This T cell receptor beta chain was profiled in a study of early T cells in non-severe SARS-CoV-2 infection. Study-level background: Sequenced bulk RNA came from whole blood that was unsorted, and chains were unpaired.

The ends lost 3 bases at V and 2 bases at J; junction bases unmatched: 3. This CDR3 has 14 residues. The V gene's germline CDR1 is WSHSY and CDR2 SAAADI. Whole-study results and caveats: A preference for anti-spike CD8 responses marked VDJdb matching, which missed private and CD4 specificities.

A remark on this clonotype: No antigen is known for it.

Individual cDNA molecules carried attached unique molecular identifiers. TCRdb re-called the 5' RACE reads with MiXCR, one entry per CDR3 protein. Here the sample spans some 59,000 distinct CDR3 sequences, around 10% being singletons. The TCR originated in an adult who was a healthcare worker with PCR-confirmed SARS-CoV-2 infection or an uninfected control (not recorded which). The sample in question was whole blood, obtained at baseline. The chain is built from TRBV10-2 and TRBJ1-1; 7 nucleotides line up with TRBD1. The chain's CDR3 is CASSDDRVNTEAFF. CDR3 bases: TGCGCCAGCAGTGATGACAGGGTAAACACTGAAGCTTTCTTT.